This TCR beta chain was recovered during a study of graft-versus-host responses after intestinal transplantation. Looking at the study overall: Transplantation in recipients was multivisceral, liver-intestinal, or isolated intestinal.

Data came from immunoSEQ multiplex PCR; TCRdb stores just in-frame clones and leaves some out. The sample has 80,000 to 100,000 clones; around 93% are singletons. General study points: An association linked early post-transplant HvG declines with peak circulating GvH clone levels. Individuals who had graft-donor T cell macrochimerism had allografts that showed high graft-versus-host to host-versus-graft clonal ratios. Recipient marrow contained GvH clones, some of which appeared first in ileum or blood.

With respect to this clone: Its target is not known.

The V end lost 4 bases, the J end lost 2 bases, and 36 bases lay between the germline ends. Per the germline V gene, CDR1 is MDHEN and CDR2 is SYDVKM. The CDR3 loop spans 22 amino acids. The specimen was unstimulated CD8+ T cells sorted from spleen or lymph node cells, collected before transplant. The chain links TRBV28 to TRBJ2-7, with TRBD2 as a possible D gene (10 bases). This receptor was obtained from a human donor who was the organ donor for an intestinal transplant. The CDR3 region is CASSSPPGTGKFGLAVTYEQYF. The CDR3 region has the DNA TGTGCCAGCAGTTCCCCCCCCGGGACAGGGAAGTTTGGACTAGCGGTTACCTACGAGCAGTACTTC.